This T cell receptor (beta chain) is from a study of response to subunit inactivated influenza vaccine. There are 14 residues in the CDR3. Unmatched junction bases numbered 5, after V lost 6 bases and J lost 2 bases. MiXCR, run by TCRdb on the RT-PCR reads, gives a single entry per CDR3 protein. The table has hundreds of thousands of distinct CDR3 sequences, about 8% seen once. To note about this clonotype: Its matching antigen is unknown.

Overall study results and limits: Every seasonal influenza vaccination brings in few new T cells, the authors suggested.

J is TRBJ2-5 and V is TRBV12-3 or TRBV12-4; 8 positions agree with TRBD1. The sequenced sample was PBMCs from blood, obtained around 2 years after vaccination. The origin of this receptor is a man between 50 and 69 years old who received an inactivated influenza vaccine. The CDR3 bases are TGTGCCAGCAGCCGCAGGGGGCTTCAAGAGACCCAGTACTTC. The encoded protein is CASSRRGLQETQYF.